Included here is one TCR beta chain sequence, with context. Its antigen is as yet unknown. The J segment lost 2 bases and the V segment lost 6 bases, leaving 5 bases of the junction unmatched. The CDR3 is made up of 14 amino acids. The V gene's germline CDR1 is MNHNS and CDR2 SASEGT. This record comes from a study of PD-1 blockade in classical Hodgkin lymphoma. Patients all relapsed after autologous stem cell transplantation, and there was variation in brentuximab vedotin exposure. Study observations and caveats: Prior therapy or disease activity may underlie the repertoire differences, whose causes remain undefined. Newly diagnosed patients were reported to start with lower TCR diversity than healthy donors. Baseline diversity was lower in partial responders and progressors than complete responders.

Sequencing used immunoSEQ multiplex PCR; TCRdb keeps in-frame clones, though not all of them. The sample includes over 15,000 clones, roughly 87% of them seen just once. The chain combines TRBV6-1 with TRBJ2-5; TRBD1 agrees at 8 bases. Specimen: peripheral blood mononuclear cells (PBMCs), collected before the second cycle of nivolumab. The sequence was obtained from a human donor with classical Hodgkin lymphoma. The CDR3 sequence: CASSGGQEQETQYF. The CDR3 DNA is TGTGCCAGCAGCGGGGGACAGGAACAAGAGACCCAGTACTTC.